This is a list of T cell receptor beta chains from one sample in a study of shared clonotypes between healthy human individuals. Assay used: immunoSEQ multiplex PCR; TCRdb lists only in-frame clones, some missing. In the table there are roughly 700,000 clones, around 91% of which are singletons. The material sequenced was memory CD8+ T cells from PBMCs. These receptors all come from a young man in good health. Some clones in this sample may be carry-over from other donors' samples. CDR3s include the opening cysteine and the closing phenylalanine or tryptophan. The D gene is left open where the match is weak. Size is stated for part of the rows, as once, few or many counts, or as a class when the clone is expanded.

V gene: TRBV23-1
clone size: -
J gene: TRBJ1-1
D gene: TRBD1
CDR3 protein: CASSLPDRDGTEAFF
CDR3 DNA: TGCGCCAGCAGTCTCCCGGACAGGGATGGGACTGAAGCTTTCTTT

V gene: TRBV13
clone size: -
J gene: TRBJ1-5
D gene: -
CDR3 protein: CASSRSRALNQPQHF
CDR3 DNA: TGTGCCAGCAGCCGCAGCCGAGCCTTGAATCAGCCCCAGCATTTT

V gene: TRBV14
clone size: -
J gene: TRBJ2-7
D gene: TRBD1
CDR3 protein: CASSQVHGTDYEQYF
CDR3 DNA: TGTGCCAGCAGCCAAGTGCACGGGACAGATTACGAGCAGTACTTC

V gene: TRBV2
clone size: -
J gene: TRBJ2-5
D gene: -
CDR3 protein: CATSFVGTLETQYF
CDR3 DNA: TGTGCCACCTCATTTGTCGGGACTTTAGAGACCCAGTACTTC

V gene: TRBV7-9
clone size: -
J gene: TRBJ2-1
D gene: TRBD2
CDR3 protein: CASSLPGGAEQFF
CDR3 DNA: TGTGCCAGCAGCTTACCCGGGGGGGCTGAGCAGTTCTTC

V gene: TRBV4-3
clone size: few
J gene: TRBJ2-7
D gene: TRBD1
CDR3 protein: CASSQDDRANEQYF
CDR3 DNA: TGCGCCAGCAGCCAAGATGACAGGGCTAACGAGCAGTACTTC

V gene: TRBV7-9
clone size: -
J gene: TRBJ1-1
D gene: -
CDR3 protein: CASSLASGSEAFF
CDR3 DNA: TGTGCCAGCAGCTTAGCGTCCGGGTCTGAAGCTTTCTTT

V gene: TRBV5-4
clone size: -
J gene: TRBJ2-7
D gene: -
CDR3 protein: CASNRGPGSYEQYF
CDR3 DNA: TGTGCCAGCAACCGGGGACCAGGGAGCTACGAGCAGTACTTC

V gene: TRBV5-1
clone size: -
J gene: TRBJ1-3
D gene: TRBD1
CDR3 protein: CASSLEGGLGGNTIYF
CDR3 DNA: TGCGCCAGCAGCTTGGAAGGGGGCTTAGGCGGAAACACCATATATTTT

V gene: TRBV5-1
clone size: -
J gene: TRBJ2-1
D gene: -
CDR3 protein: CASSLGLIRSYNEQFF
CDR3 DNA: TGCGCCAGCAGCTTGGGACTCATTCGCTCCTACAATGAGCAGTTCTTC

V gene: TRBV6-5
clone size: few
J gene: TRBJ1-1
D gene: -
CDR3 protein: CASGFGGLTEAFF
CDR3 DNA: TGTGCCAGCGGGTTTGGCGGTTTGACTGAAGCTTTCTTT

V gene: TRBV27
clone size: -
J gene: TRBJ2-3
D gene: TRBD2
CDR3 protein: CASSPPPGRTDTQYF
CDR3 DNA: TGTGCCAGCAGTCCACCCCCCGGGAGGACCGATACGCAGTATTTT

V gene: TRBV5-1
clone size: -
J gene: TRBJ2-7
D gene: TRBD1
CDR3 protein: CASSLERTGGYEQYF
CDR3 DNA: TGCGCCAGCAGCTTGGAGAGGACAGGGGGTTACGAGCAGTACTTC

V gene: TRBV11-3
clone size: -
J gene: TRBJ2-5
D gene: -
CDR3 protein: CASSLVSASATQETQYF
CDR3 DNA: TGTGCCAGCAGCTTAGTCTCGGCTAGCGCTACCCAAGAGACCCAGTACTTC

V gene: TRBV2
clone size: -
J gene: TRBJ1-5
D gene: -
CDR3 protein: CASSEWGINQPQHF
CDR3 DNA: TGTGCCAGCAGTGAATGGGGTATCAATCAGCCCCAGCATTTT

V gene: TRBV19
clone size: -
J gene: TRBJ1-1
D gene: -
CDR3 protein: CASIRVGTEAFF
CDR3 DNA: TGTGCCAGTATTAGGGTGGGGACTGAAGCTTTCTTT

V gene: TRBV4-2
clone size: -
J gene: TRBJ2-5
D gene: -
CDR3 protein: CASSPGGEEETQYF
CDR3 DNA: TGTGCCAGCAGCCCCGGCGGGGAAGAAGAGACCCAGTACTTC

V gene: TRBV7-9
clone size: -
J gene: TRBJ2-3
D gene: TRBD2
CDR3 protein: CASSLGGSADTQYF
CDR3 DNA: TGTGCCAGCAGCTTGGGCGGGAGTGCAGATACGCAGTATTTT

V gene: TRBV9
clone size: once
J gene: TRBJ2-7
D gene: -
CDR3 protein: CASSPKIGIPYEQYF
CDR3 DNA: TGTGCCAGCAGCCCAAAAATAGGGATCCCCTACGAGCAGTACTTC

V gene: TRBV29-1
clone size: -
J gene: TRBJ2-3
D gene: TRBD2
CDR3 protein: CSVGGGEREGPVHF
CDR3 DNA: TGCAGCGTCGGCGGTGGCGAGCGGGAGGGCCCAGTCCATTTT

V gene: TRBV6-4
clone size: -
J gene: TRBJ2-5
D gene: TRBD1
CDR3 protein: CASSYRTGAQETQYF
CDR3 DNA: TGTGCCAGCAGCTACAGGACAGGGGCTCAAGAGACCCAGTACTTC

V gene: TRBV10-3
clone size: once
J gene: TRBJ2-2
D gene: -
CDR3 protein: CAIGDAHRDTGELFF
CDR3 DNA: TGTGCCATCGGGGACGCCCATCGGGACACCGGGGAGCTGTTTTTT

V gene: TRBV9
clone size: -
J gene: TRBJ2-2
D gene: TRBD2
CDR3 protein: CASSVLREARAGELFF
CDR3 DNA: TGTGCCAGCAGCGTATTGCGGGAGGCCAGGGCCGGGGAGCTGTTTTTT

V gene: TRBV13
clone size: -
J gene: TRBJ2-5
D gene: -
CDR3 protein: CASSLVLDRETQYF
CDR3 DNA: TGTGCCAGCAGCTTAGTTCTGGATAGGGAGACCCAGTACTTC

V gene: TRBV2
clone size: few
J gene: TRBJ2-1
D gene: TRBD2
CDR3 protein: CASRTGLASYNEQFF
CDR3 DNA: TGTGCCAGCAGAACAGGACTAGCGAGTTACAATGAGCAGTTCTTC

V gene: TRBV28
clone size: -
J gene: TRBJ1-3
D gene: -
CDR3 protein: CASRKPGSLGNTIYF
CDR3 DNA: TGTGCCAGCAGGAAACCGGGTTCCCTTGGAAACACCATATATTTT

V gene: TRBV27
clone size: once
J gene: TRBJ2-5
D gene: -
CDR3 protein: CASSSQGGETQYF
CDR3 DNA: TGTGCCAGCAGTTCTCAGGGGGGGGAGACCCAGTACTTC

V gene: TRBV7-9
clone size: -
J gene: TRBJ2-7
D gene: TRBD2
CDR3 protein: CASKGTTTYEQYF
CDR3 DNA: TGTGCCAGCAAGGGGACTACTACCTACGAGCAGTACTTC

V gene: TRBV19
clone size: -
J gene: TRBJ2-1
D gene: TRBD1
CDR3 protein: CASRYRGYNEQFF
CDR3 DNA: TGTGCCAGTAGGTACAGGGGGTACAATGAGCAGTTCTTC

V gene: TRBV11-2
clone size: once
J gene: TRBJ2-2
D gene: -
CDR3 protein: CASNRLGTSRDGELFF
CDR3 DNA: TGTGCCAGCAACCGACTGGGTACCTCGAGGGACGGGGAGCTGTTTTTT

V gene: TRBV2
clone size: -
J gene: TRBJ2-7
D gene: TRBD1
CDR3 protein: CASSERRRDSTTYEQYF
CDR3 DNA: TGTGCCAGCAGTGAGCGGAGAAGGGACAGCACTACCTACGAGCAGTACTTC

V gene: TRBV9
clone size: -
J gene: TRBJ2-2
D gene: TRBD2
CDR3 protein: CASSVGDSGRARTGELFF
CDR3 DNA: TGTGCCAGCAGCGTAGGAGATAGCGGGAGGGCCCGGACCGGGGAGCTGTTTTTT

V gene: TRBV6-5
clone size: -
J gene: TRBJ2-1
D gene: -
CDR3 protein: CASSNEQFF
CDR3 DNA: TGTGCCAGCAGCAATGAGCAGTTCTTC

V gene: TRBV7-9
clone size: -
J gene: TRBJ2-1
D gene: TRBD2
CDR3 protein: CASSHGTSGINEQFF
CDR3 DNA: TGTGCCAGCAGCCACGGGACTAGCGGGATCAATGAGCAGTTCTTC

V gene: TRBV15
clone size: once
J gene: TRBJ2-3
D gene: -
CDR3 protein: CATSSPYPTDTQYF
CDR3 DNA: TGTGCCACCAGCAGTCCTTACCCCACAGATACGCAGTATTTT

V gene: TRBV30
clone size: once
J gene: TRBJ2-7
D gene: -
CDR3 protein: CAWSVNHYEQYF
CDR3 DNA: TGTGCCTGGAGTGTCAATCACTACGAGCAGTACTTC

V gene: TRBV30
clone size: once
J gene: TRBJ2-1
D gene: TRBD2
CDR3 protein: CAWIRLAGSYNEQFF
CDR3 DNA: TGTGCCTGGATCCGACTAGCAGGCTCCTACAATGAGCAGTTCTTC

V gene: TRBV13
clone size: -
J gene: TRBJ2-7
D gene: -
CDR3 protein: CASSQRLVFPDYEQYF
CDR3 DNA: TGTGCCAGCAGCCAGCGCCTAGTCTTCCCCGACTACGAGCAGTACTTC

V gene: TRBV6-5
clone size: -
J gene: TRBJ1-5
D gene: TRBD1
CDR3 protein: CASSYSSRGDQPQHF
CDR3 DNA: TGTGCCAGCAGTTACTCCTCCAGGGGGGATCAGCCCCAGCATTTT

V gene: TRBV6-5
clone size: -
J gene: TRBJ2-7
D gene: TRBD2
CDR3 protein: CASSYGTSGMYEQYF
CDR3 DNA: TGTGCCAGCAGTTACGGGACTAGCGGGATGTACGAGCAGTACTTC

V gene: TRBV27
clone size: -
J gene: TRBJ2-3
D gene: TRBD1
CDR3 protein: CASLLRTGSTDTQYF
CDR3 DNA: TGTGCCAGCCTCTTAAGGACAGGGTCGACAGATACGCAGTATTTT

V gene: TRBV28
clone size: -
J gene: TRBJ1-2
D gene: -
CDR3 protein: CASSLDTVTYGYTF
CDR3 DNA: TGTGCCAGCAGTTTAGATACGGTGACCTATGGCTACACCTTC

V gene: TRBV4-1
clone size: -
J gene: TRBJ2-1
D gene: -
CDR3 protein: CASSQEGDSYNEQFF
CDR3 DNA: TGCGCCAGCAGCCAAGAAGGGGACTCTTACAATGAGCAGTTCTTC

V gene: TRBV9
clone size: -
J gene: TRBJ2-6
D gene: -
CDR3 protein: CASSPQGPGANVLTF
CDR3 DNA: TGTGCCAGCAGCCCCCAGGGGCCTGGGGCCAACGTCCTGACTTTC

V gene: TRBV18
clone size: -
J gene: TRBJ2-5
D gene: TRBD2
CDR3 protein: CASSQYLAGGPPPGETQYF
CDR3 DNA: TGTGCCAGCTCGCAGTACTTAGCGGGAGGGCCTCCCCCGGGAGAGACCCAGTACTTC

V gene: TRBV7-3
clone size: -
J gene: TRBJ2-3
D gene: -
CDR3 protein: CASSPLEGTQYF
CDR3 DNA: TGTGCCAGCAGCCCCCTTGAGGGTACGCAGTATTTT

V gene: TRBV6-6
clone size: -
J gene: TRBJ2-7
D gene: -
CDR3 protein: CASSYYAAIGDEQYF
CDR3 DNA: TGTGCCAGCAGTTACTACGCAGCGATCGGGGACGAGCAGTACTTC

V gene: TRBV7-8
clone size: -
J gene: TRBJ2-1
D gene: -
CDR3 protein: CASSQRDSGRRMGEQFF
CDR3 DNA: TGTGCCAGCAGCCAAAGGGACAGCGGGAGAAGGATGGGTGAGCAGTTCTTC

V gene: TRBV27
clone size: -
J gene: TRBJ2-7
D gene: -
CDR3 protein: CASSLMAGLSYEQYF
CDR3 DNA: TGTGCCAGCAGTTTAATGGCAGGGCTCTCCTACGAGCAGTACTTC

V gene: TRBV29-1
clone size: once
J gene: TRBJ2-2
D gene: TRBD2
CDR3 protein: CSARLAANTGELFF
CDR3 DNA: TGCAGCGCTAGACTAGCGGCGAACACCGGGGAGCTGTTTTTT

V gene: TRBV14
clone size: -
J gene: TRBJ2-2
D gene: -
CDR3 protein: CASSRGGLGELFF
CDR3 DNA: TGTGCCAGCAGCCGTGGAGGGCTCGGGGAGCTGTTTTTT

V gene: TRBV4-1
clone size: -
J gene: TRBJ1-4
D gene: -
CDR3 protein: CASSQEPADLGEKLFF
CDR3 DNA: TGCGCCAGCAGCCAAGAGCCGGCAGATTTAGGGGAAAAACTGTTTTTT

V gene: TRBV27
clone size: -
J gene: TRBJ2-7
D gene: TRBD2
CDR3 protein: CASSLSLAGDYEQYF
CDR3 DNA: TGTGCCAGCAGTTTATCTCTAGCGGGGGACTACGAGCAGTACTTC

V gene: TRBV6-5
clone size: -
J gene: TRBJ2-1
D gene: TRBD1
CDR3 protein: CASSYDPGQGKNEQFF
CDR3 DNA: TGTGCCAGCAGTTACGACCCGGGACAGGGGAAGAATGAGCAGTTCTTC

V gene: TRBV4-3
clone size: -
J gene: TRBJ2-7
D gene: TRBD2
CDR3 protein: CASSQETSISYEQYF
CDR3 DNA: TGCGCCAGCAGCCAAGAGACTAGCATCTCCTACGAGCAGTACTTC

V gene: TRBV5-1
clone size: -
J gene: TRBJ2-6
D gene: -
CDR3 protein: CASSLLDSGANVLTF
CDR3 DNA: TGCGCCAGCAGCTTGTTAGACTCTGGGGCCAACGTCCTGACTTTC

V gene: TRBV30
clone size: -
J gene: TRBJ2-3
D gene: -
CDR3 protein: CAWSVLGDTDTQYF
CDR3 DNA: TGTGCCTGGAGTGTCCTGGGGGACACAGATACGCAGTATTTT

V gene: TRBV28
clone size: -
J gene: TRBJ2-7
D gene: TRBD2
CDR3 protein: CASSLGLGPYEQYF
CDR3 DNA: TGTGCCAGCAGTCTGGGACTAGGACCCTACGAGCAGTACTTC

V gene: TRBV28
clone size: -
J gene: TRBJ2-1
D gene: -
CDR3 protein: CASSSGEYRGGSYNEQFF
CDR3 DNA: TGTGCCAGCAGCAGTGGGGAATACAGGGGAGGGTCCTACAATGAGCAGTTCTTC